The 24 T cell receptor beta chains in this list originate from one sample, sequenced in a study of T-cell memory formation after mild COVID-19 (dated by TCRdb to the early 2020s). Library prep was done by 5' RACE. TCRdb shows the sequencer as Illumina NovaSeq 6000. TCRdb cleaned the public reads at Q25 with fastp, built clones with MiXCR and kept in-frame beta chains. Merged by CDR3 protein, the rows form single entries marked with the most common genes and DNA. For this sample there are under 650,000 distinct CDR3 sequences; approximately 18% appear just once. More than 10% of the sample comes from the top ten. The sample comprised PBMCs or a T cell subset sorted from them (not recorded which). The receptors here all came from an adult woman who had mild COVID-19 (a few samples of this study predate the infection). The sample titles of this study are shuffled in the database, so cell type and time point are left out; the donor was told from shared clones.

J is TRBJ1-5 and V is TRBV19; perhaps TRBD1 as D (5 bases). Deletions cut 0 bases from V and 5 bases from J, with 11 bases between. CDR3 length: 15 residues. Germline V gene lookup returns CDR1 LNHDA and CDR2 SQIVND (reference sequence). The CDR3 region is CASSIDRGGDQPQHF. CDR3 DNA: TGTGCCAGTAGTATAGATAGGGGCGGTGATCAGCCCCAGCATTTT.

V gene TRBV7-3 combines with J gene TRBJ2-7; 8 bases are a match to TRBD1. Germline V gene lookup returns CDR1 SGHTA and CDR2 FQGTGA. Trimming took 0 bases from V and 9 from J; bases not matched to a gene: 10. This CDR3 spans 15 amino acids. CDR3 region: CASSLTTGGGFRQYF. CDR3 coding DNA: TGTGCCAGCAGCTTAACTACAGGGGGTGGATTTAGGCAGTACTTC.

This clonotype was observed a few times. The chain combines TRBV27 with TRBJ2-2; tentatively, D is TRBD2 (5 bases). The V end was cut by 6 bases, the J end by 6 bases, with 14 bases between. CDR3 size: 14 residues. Germline V gene sequence: CDR1 MNHEY, CDR2 SMNVEV (reference sequence). The CDR3 DNA follows: TGTGCCAGCAGCCCACCCGGGGTCCCCGGGGAGCTGTTTTTT. Encoded protein: CASSPPGVPGELFF.

This clonotype was observed a handful of times. The chain combines TRBV6-5 with TRBJ2-7; tentatively, D is TRBD1 or TRBD2 (5 bases each). V was pared by 2 bases and J by 0 bases, with 11 bases between. The CDR3 consists of 15 residues. Germline V lookup: CDR1 MNHEY, CDR2 SVGAGI. The CDR3 coding sequence is TGTGCCAGCAGTTACACATGGGGGTACTCCTACGAGCAGTACTTC. The encoded protein is CASSYTWGYSYEQYF.

The chain carries TRBV15 and TRBJ2-2; no clear D gene. The CDR3 has 14 residues. Germline CDR1 and CDR2: LNHNV and YYDKDF (reference sequence). Trimming stripped 5 bases from V and 5 bases from J, with 12 bases between. This chain's CDR3 is CATSPVRATGELFF. CDR3 in DNA: TGTGCCACCAGCCCAGTACGGGCTACCGGGGAGCTGTTTTTT.

This clonotype has just a few counts. V gene TRBV7-2 combines with J gene TRBJ2-1, with unresolved D. This CDR3 spans 13 amino acids. V was cut by 3 bases and J by 9 bases, with 12 bases left in between. The V gene's germline CDR1 is SGHTA and CDR2 FQGNSA. CDR3 residues: CASSFSSQREQFF. As DNA, the CDR3 is TGTGCCAGCAGCTTTTCCTCGCAGCGTGAGCAGTTCTTC.

This chain connects TRBV4-3 to TRBJ2-7; D is undetermined. CDR1 and CDR2 (germline): LGHNA, YSLEER. This CDR3 has 14 residues. Deletions cut 0 bases from V and 3 bases from J, with 9 bases between. This CDR3 reads CASSQEFPLYEQYF. In DNA form, the CDR3 reads TGCGCCAGCAGCCAAGAGTTTCCGCTCTACGAGCAGTACTTC.

The table lists this clonotype with a few counts. The V and J genes are TRBV6-5 and TRBJ1-3, with TRBD1 as a possible D gene (6 bases). V was pared by 6 bases and J by 5 bases, with 11 bases between. CDR3 length: 13 amino acids. The germline V gene encodes CDR1 MNHEY and CDR2 SVGAGI. The CDR3 reads CASSRDTRNTIYF. The CDR3 nucleotides are TGTGCCAGCAGCAGGGACACTCGAAACACCATATATTTT.

This sequence joins TRBV10-3 and TRBJ1-2; the D is unclear. The CDR3 has 14 amino acids. Germline CDR1 is ENHRY and CDR2 is SYGVKD. Trimming removed 4 bases at V and 6 bases at J, with 15 bases between. CDR3 protein: CAISGAGPPNGYTF. In nucleotides, the CDR3 is TGTGCCATCAGTGGGGCAGGTCCTCCCAATGGCTACACCTTC.

The chain has TRBV3-1 and TRBJ2-7, with TRBD1 identical over 7 bases. From germline, CDR1 is LGHDT and CDR2 YNNKEL (reference sequence). This CDR3 region has 14 residues. The V and J ends lost 2 bases and 1 base, in that order; junction bases with no gene match: 2. CDR3 nucleotide sequence: TGTGCCAGCAGCCAACGGGACAGATCCTACGAGCAGTACTTC. Translating gives CASSQRDRSYEQYF.

This chain uses TRBV5-1 with TRBJ2-1; TRBD2 matches at 7 bases. The CDR3 sequence is 17 residues long. Unmatched junction bases numbered 20, after V lost 4 bases and J lost 10 bases. CDR1 and CDR2 from the germline V gene are SGHRS and YFSETQ. The CDR3 loop reads CASSLVPRDYISGEQFF. The CDR3 DNA reads as TGCGCCAGCAGCCTTGTGCCCCGGGACTATATTTCAGGGGAGCAGTTCTTC.

This clonotype was detected a few times. The chain is built from TRBV2 and TRBJ2-1; perhaps TRBD2 as D (5 bases). This CDR3 is built from 16 residues. Trimming took 0 bases from V and 4 from J, leaving 13 bases between them. Germline values: CDR1 SNHLY, CDR2 FYNNEI. The CDR3 DNA sequence: TGTGCCAGCAGTGAAGCGCGTCTAGCTGGGTACAATGAGCAGTTCTTC. Protein product: CASSEARLAGYNEQFF.

The chain has TRBV24-1 and TRBJ1-2; maybe TRBD1 (5 bases). Trimming took off 9 bases at V and 0 bases at J, with 19 bases between the two ends. The CDR3 length is 16 residues. The germline V gene has CDR1 KGHDR and CDR2 SFDVKD. This CDR3 is CATAGTDTFTNYGYTF. CDR3 nucleotide sequence: TGTGCCACCGCAGGAACGGACACCTTCACTAACTATGGCTACACCTTC.

Only a few counts were recorded for this clonotype. The chain joins TRBV12-3 or TRBV12-4 to TRBJ2-3; the D is unclear. There are 15 residues in the CDR3. Trimming shortened V by 3 bases and J by 0 bases, and 10 bases separated the two germline ends. In DNA, the CDR3 is TGTGCCAGCAGTTTTGGGGAATTTAGCACAGATACGCAGTATTTT. It is translated as CASSFGEFSTDTQYF.

The chain recombines TRBV6-5 with TRBJ2-2; a weak D match, TRBD2 (6 bases). The germline V gene has CDR1 MNHEY and CDR2 SVGAGI. This CDR3 has 16 residues. Trimming cost V 0 bases and J 8 bases, with 16 bases left between them. CDR3 sequence (DNA): TGTGCCAGCAGTTACTCCCGGCCAGGGAGGATGGGGGAGCTGTTTTTT. Translated, it gives CASSYSRPGRMGELFF.

This sequence joins TRBV7-2 and TRBJ2-5; D unclear. Germline-derived CDR1 and CDR2 are SGHTA and FQGNSA. This CDR3 is built from 14 residues. Trimming removed 5 bases from V and 1 base from J, with 11 bases in between. CDR3 residues: CASSQRAAQETQYF. The CDR3 DNA reads as TGTGCCAGCAGCCAACGGGCAGCCCAAGAGACCCAGTACTTC. Supplemented by reference TRBV7-2 and TRBJ2-5, the full variable domain reads GAGVSQSPSNKVTEKGKDVELRCDPISGHTALYWYRQSLGQGLEFLIYFQGNSAPDKSGLPSDRFSAERTGGSVSTLTIQRTQQEDSAVYLCASSQRAAQETQYFGPGTRLLVL.

The V and J genes are TRBV5-1 and TRBJ2-7; 9 bases match TRBD1. CDR1 is SGHRS, CDR2 YFSETQ, per germline. V shed 4 bases and J 2 bases; nucleotides not matched to a gene: 4. This CDR3 spans 14 amino acids. Here the CDR3 DNA reads TGCGCCAGCAGCCACGGGACAGGGCCCTACGAGCAGTACTTC. Amino acid sequence: CASSHGTGPYEQYF.

This chain connects TRBV27 to TRBJ1-2; 7 nucleotides agree with TRBD1. Germline V gene sequence: CDR1 MNHEY, CDR2 SMNVEV (reference sequence). The CDR3 loop spans 13 amino acids. The trim removed 10 bases at V and 1 base at J, leaving 6 bases unmatched. CDR3 nucleotide sequence: TGTGCCACCGGGACAGTGAATAACTATGGCTACACCTTC. Translating gives CATGTVNNYGYTF.

This clonotype has a handful of counts. V usage is TRBV7-2 and J usage is TRBJ2-7, with 8 bases lining up with TRBD2. This CDR3 comprises 17 residues. The V segment lost 0 bases and the J segment 0 bases; nucleotides outside the gene matches: 7. Germline V gene lookup returns CDR1 SGHTA and CDR2 FQGNSA. DNA for the CDR3: TGTGCCAGCAGCTTAGCGTGGTCTAGCGGGTACTCCTACGAGCAGTACTTC. This gives the protein CASSLAWSSGYSYEQYF.

This clonotype was observed a few times. The CDR3 loop reads CASSALGGLRNEQFF. CDR3 nucleotide sequence: TGTGCCAGCAGCGCCCTTGGGGGCCTGAGGAATGAGCAGTTCTTC. This rearrangement joins TRBV9 to TRBJ2-1, with D maybe TRBD1 (6 bases). The V gene lost 3 bases and the J gene lost 7 bases, with 17 bases spanning the gap. The germline V gene encodes CDR1 SGDLS and CDR2 YYNGEE. The CDR3 sequence is 15 residues long.

This clonotype has just a few counts. The chain carries TRBV6-5 and TRBJ2-7; 9 bases are a match to TRBD1. The CDR3 is made up of 15 amino acids. The V gene end was trimmed by 6 bases and the J gene end by 3 bases; junction bases not matched to a gene: 9. The germline gives CDR1 MNHEY, CDR2 SVGAGI. The CDR3 sequence is CASRNRDRAVYEQYF. In DNA form, the CDR3 reads TGTGCCAGCAGGAACCGGGACAGGGCCGTCTACGAGCAGTACTTC.

The rearrangement links TRBV6-5 to TRBJ2-4, with 10 bases fitting TRBD2. The length of the CDR3 is 16 residues. The germline gives CDR1 MNHEY, CDR2 SVGAGI. V was pared by 6 bases and J by 3 bases, with 8 bases of the junction left unmatched. CDR3 amino acids: CASRSGGVGNKNIQYF. DNA of the CDR3: TGTGCCAGCAGAAGCGGGGGGGTCGGCAACAAAAACATTCAGTACTTC.

This clonotype was counted a few times. This chain joins TRBV23-1 and TRBJ2-5; the match to TRBD2 covers 7 bases. TRBV23-1 is classed as an ORF, of uncertain function. The CDR3 has 17 residues. V dropped 0 bases and J dropped 4; count of bases not matched to a gene: 11. The CDR3, as DNA: TGCGCCAGCAGTCAATCGGGCCAGCCGGGGGGAGGAGAGACCCAGTACTTC. It is translated as CASSQSGQPGGGETQYF.

This clonotype was seen a handful of times. This chain uses TRBV5-1 with TRBJ2-2; D unresolved. In germline, CDR1 is SGHRS, CDR2 YFSETQ. Trimming pared 6 bases from V and 3 bases from J, leaving 3 bases between. This CDR3 contains 11 residues. Here the CDR3 reads CASMDTGELFF. As DNA, the CDR3 is TGCGCCAGCATGGACACCGGGGAGCTGTTTTTT.